These 25 T cell receptor beta chains originate from one sample sequenced in a study of blood T cell repertoires in COVID-19. Assay: immunoSEQ multiplex PCR; the TCRdb copy retains only in-frame clones and omits some. The sample has roughly 400,000 clones, around 87% seen once. Sequenced input: PBMCs or T cells enriched from blood (not recorded which). The source is a woman in her forties or fifties who had recovered from COVID-19.

V is TRBV28 and J is TRBJ1-5; D is unclear. CDR1 and CDR2 from the germline V gene are MDHEN and SYDVKM. This CDR3 region has 16 residues. V lost 2 bases and J lost 2, with 13 bases in between. Written as DNA, the CDR3 is TGTGCCAGCAGTTTACCCATTCTAGGCGGCAATCAGCCCCAGCATTTT. It yields the protein CASSLPILGGNQPQHF.

The chain is built from TRBV7-7 and TRBJ1-2; TRBD1 matches 9 bases. Germline lookup yields CDR1 SSHAT and CDR2 FNYEAQ (reference sequence). There are 18 residues in the CDR3. In nucleotides, the CDR3 is TGTGCTAGCTCTGGTGGTTGGGACAGGGAAGTCCCCGGACATGGCTACACCTTC. Residues: CASSGGWDREVPGHGYTF.

The chain combines TRBV5-6 with TRBJ2-2; 7 bases match TRBD1. CDR3 length equals 15 residues. V was clipped by 1 base and J by 7 bases; unmatched bases: 7. Per the germline V gene, CDR1 is SGHDT and CDR2 is YYEEEE. This CDR3 reads CASSLLEGADGELFF. As DNA, the CDR3 is TGTGCCAGCAGCTTGTTAGAGGGGGCAGACGGGGAGCTGTTTTTT.

This clone appeared once. The rearrangement uses TRBV3-1 (or the pseudogene TRBV3-2) and TRBJ2-3; a weak D match, TRBD1 (5 bases). V dropped 11 bases and J dropped 6 bases, with 18 bases sitting between them. CDR1 and CDR2 (germline): LGHDT, YNNKEL (reference sequence). The CDR3 runs 13 residues. CDR3 residues: CARASPGLDTQYF. The CDR3 region has the DNA TGTGCCCGCGCCTCCCCAGGGTTGGATACGCAGTATTTT.

CDR3 DNA sequence: TGTGCCAGCAGCTTAGAAGGTCAGGGCCCCTATGGCTACACCTTC. It is translated as CASSLEGQGPYGYTF. V and J are TRBV7-9 and TRBJ1-2; possible D gene TRBD1, 5 bases. Germline V gives CDR1 SEHNR, CDR2 FQNEAQ (reference sequence). The CDR3 runs to 15 residues. Trimming shortened V by 1 base and J by 4 bases, and 13 bases separated the two germline ends. Combining the CDR3 with reference TRBV7-9 and TRBJ1-2 gives the whole variable domain DTGVSQNPRHKITKRGQNVTFRCDPISEHNRLYWYRQTLGQGPEFLTYFQNEAQLEKSRLLSDRFSAERPKGSFSTLEIQRTEQGDSAMYLCASSLEGQGPYGYTFGSGTRLTVV.

The rearrangement links TRBV28 to TRBJ1-1; D is unresolved. Germline V gene sequence: CDR1 MDHEN, CDR2 SYDVKM. The CDR3 extends over 15 amino acids. V was pared by 7 bases and J by 3 bases, with 18 bases between. CDR3 in amino acids: CASISAGSQDTEAFF. The DNA of the CDR3 is TGTGCCAGCATCTCCGCCGGTTCCCAAGACACTGAAGCTTTCTTT.

V usage is TRBV6-1 and J usage is TRBJ2-5, with 14 bases lining up with TRBD2. Trimming took 4 bases from V and 5 from J; bases not matched to a gene: 6. Germline assignment: CDR1 MNHNS and CDR2 SASEGT. This CDR3 contains 16 residues. CDR3 sequence: CASSGGTSGGRETQYF. CDR3 sequence (DNA): TGTGCCAGCAGTGGCGGGACTAGCGGGGGCCGGGAGACCCAGTACTTC.

V is TRBV7-2 and J is TRBJ1-5, with unresolved D. Germline V gives CDR1 SGHTA, CDR2 FQGNSA. The CDR3 consists of 14 residues. With 3 bases removed from V and 3 bases from J, the gap between germline ends came to 9 bases. The CDR3 DNA reads as TGTGCCAGCAGCTTTACAGACCTCAATCAGCCCCAGCATTTT. It specifies CASSFTDLNQPQHF.

V and J are TRBV12-3 or TRBV12-4 and TRBJ1-2, with a tentative D call TRBD1 (6 bases). The CDR3 is 12 amino acids. V lost 7 bases to trimming and J lost 6 bases, with 12 bases between them. CDR3 DNA sequence: TGTGCCAGCACCTCAGGGGTTCATGGCTACACCTTC. Its protein product is CASTSGVHGYTF.

This chain connects TRBV30 to TRBJ1-5; D remains ambiguous. This CDR3 contains 15 residues. V was cut by 0 bases and J by 5 bases, with 14 bases left in between. The germline V gene encodes CDR1 GTSNPN and CDR2 SVGIG (reference sequence). The CDR3 DNA is TGTGCCTGGAGTGTACAGTGGAGGGAGCATCAGCCCCAGCATTTT. This codes for CAWSVQWREHQPQHF.

In DNA, the CDR3 is TGTGCCAGCAGCCAAACAGAGGAAGCTTTCTTT. Encoded protein: CASSQTEEAFF. The gene calls are TRBV13 and TRBJ1-1; D unclear. The CDR3 contains 11 residues. Germline values: CDR1 PRHDT, CDR2 FYEKMQ (reference sequence). V lost 5 bases and J 8 bases, leaving 9 bases between the germline ends.

The rearrangement joins TRBV7-2 to TRBJ1-3, with D tentatively TRBD1 (6 bases). CDR1 and CDR2 from the germline V gene are SGHTA and FQGNSA. This CDR3 is 17 amino acids long. Trimming pared 1 base from V and 2 bases from J, leaving 15 bases between. CDR3 nucleotide sequence: TGTGCCAGCAGCTTAGGTACCTCAGGGGAACCTGGAAACACCATATATTTT. Translation gives CASSLGTSGEPGNTIYF.

The chain couples TRBV5-5 to TRBJ1-6, with D possibly TRBD1 on 5 matching bases. Trimming removed 0 bases from V and 10 bases from J, with 17 bases in between. CDR3 length: 16 amino acids. Germline-derived CDR1 and CDR2 are SGHKS and YYEKEE (reference sequence). The CDR3 reads CASSLAATGLESPLHF. The CDR3 DNA reads as TGTGCCAGCAGCTTGGCGGCTACAGGTTTAGAGTCACCCCTCCACTTT.

This chain connects TRBV7-9 to TRBJ2-1, with TRBD2 matching over 10 bases. Germline CDR1 SEHNR, CDR2 FQNEAQ (reference sequence). CDR3 length equals 15 residues. Losses at the gene ends were 4 bases for V and 9 bases for J; bases not matched to a gene: 9. CDR3 sequence reads: CASSSGTSARSEQFF. CDR3 nucleotide sequence: TGTGCCAGCAGCTCTGGGACTAGCGCGCGCAGTGAGCAGTTCTTC.

The gene calls are TRBV27 and TRBJ1-2; 8 positions agree with TRBD1. The V gene end was trimmed by 5 bases and the J gene end by 8 bases; junction bases not matched to a gene: 13. This CDR3 comprises 15 residues. Per germline, CDR1 MNHEY and CDR2 SMNVEV (reference sequence). The CDR3 DNA reads TGTGCCAGCAGTAGCAGGGGGCAAAGCTCAAAGGGCTACACCTTC. It specifies CASSSRGQSSKGYTF.

In DNA form, the CDR3 reads TGTGCCAGCAGGCGAAGAGGACAGGGCCACTATGGCTACACCTTC. Its translation is CASRRRGQGHYGYTF. The V gene is TRBV28, the J gene TRBJ1-2; TRBD1 matches at 8 bases. Unmatched junction bases numbered 9, after V lost 6 bases and J lost 3 bases. Germline-derived CDR1 and CDR2 are MDHEN and SYDVKM. This CDR3 comprises 15 residues.

The gene calls are TRBV6-5 and TRBJ2-1; TRBD1 might be the D (7 bases). Germline CDR1 MNHEY, CDR2 SVGAGI. V was cut by 2 bases and J by 15 bases, with 17 bases left in between. CDR3 length: 13 amino acids. The CDR3 spells CASSYNPAGGWFF. Written as DNA, the CDR3 is TGTGCCAGCAGTTACAATCCCGCAGGGGGGTGGTTCTTC.

V usage is TRBV19 and J usage is TRBJ1-3, with a tentative D call TRBD1 (5 bases). V lost 11 bases to trimming and J lost 3 bases, with 11 bases between them. In germline, CDR1 is LNHDA, CDR2 SQIVND (reference sequence). This CDR3 region has 12 residues. Here the CDR3 reads CASGYDGNTIYF. The DNA of the CDR3 is TGTGCCTCAGGGTACGATGGAAACACCATATATTTT. The full variable domain, its missing parts supplied by reference TRBV19 and TRBJ1-3, is DGGITQSPKYLFRKEGQNVTLSCEQNLNHDAMYWYRQDPGQGLRLIYYSQIVNDFQKGDIAEGYSVSREKKESFPLTVTSAQKNPTAFYLCASGYDGNTIYFGEGSWLTVV.

The CDR3 is CASSLARVWITSTDTQYF. CDR3 bases: TGTGCCAGCAGCTTGGCCCGGGTTTGGATTACTAGCACAGATACGCAGTATTTT. The chain links TRBV7-2 to TRBJ2-3; D gene unclear. V was shortened by 3 bases and J by 0 bases, with 19 bases between the two germline ends. Germline CDR1 and CDR2: SGHTA and FQGNSA. The CDR3 has 18 amino acids.

The V gene is TRBV7-9, the J gene TRBJ1-2, with D possibly being TRBD1 (6 bases). This CDR3 is built from 14 residues. Germline lookup yields CDR1 SEHNR and CDR2 FQNEAQ (reference sequence). With 5 bases removed from V and 4 bases from J, the gap between germline ends came to 14 bases. The CDR3, as DNA: TGTGCCAGCAGCCCCGGGGGGGCCAGCTATGGCTACACCTTC. Encoded protein: CASSPGGASYGYTF.

The chain combines TRBV4-1 with TRBJ2-7; TRBD2 matches at 10 bases. The CDR3 consists of 15 residues. The V gene's germline CDR1 is MGHRA and CDR2 YSYEKL. V shed 5 bases and J 3 bases; nucleotides not matched to a gene: 7. The CDR3 bases are TGCGCCAGCAGCATACGGACTAGCGGATTCTACGAGCAGTACTTC. Translated, it gives CASSIRTSGFYEQYF.

J is TRBJ1-2 and V is TRBV5-1; the match to TRBD1 covers 12 bases. CDR1 and CDR2 from the germline V gene are SGHRS and YFSETQ. The CDR3 is 15 residues long. V shed 3 bases, J shed 8 bases, and the junction held 8 bases outside the gene matches. The CDR3 protein is CASSYSGQGAPGYTF. Written as DNA, the CDR3 is TGCGCCAGCAGCTACTCGGGACAGGGGGCACCCGGCTACACCTTC.

The rearrangement links TRBV2 to TRBJ1-4; D call uncertain. V was clipped by 9 bases and J by 0 bases, with 11 bases between them. Germline CDR1 and CDR2: SNHLY and FYNNEI. The CDR3 contains 14 residues. As DNA, the CDR3 is TGTGCCAGTATGAGCGAAGCAACTAATGAAAAACTGTTTTTT. Protein: CASMSEATNEKLFF.

The chain links TRBV5-6 to TRBJ2-4; maybe TRBD2 (6 bases). V lost 3 bases and J 8 bases, leaving 12 bases between the germline ends. Germline CDR1 reads SGHDT; CDR2 reads YYEEEE. CDR3 length: 13 residues. The DNA for the CDR3 is TGTGCCAGCAGCTCCCGCGGGGCCGACATTCAGTACTTC. Its protein product is CASSSRGADIQYF.

The rearrangement joins TRBV5-4 to TRBJ2-7; the match to TRBD1 covers 9 bases. This CDR3 region has 15 residues. V shed 4 bases and J 7 bases; nucleotides not matched to a gene: 12. CDR1 SGHNT and CDR2 YYREEE come from the germline V gene (reference sequence). As DNA, the CDR3 is TGTGCCAGCAGCCCCACTTCGGACAGGGGCGGGGAGCAGTACTTC. It yields the protein CASSPTSDRGGEQYF. Supplemented by reference TRBV5-4 and TRBJ2-7, the full variable domain reads ETGVTQSPTHLIKTRGQQVTLRCSSQSGHNTVSWYQQALGQGPQFIFQYYREEENGRGNFPPRFSGLQFPNYSSELNVNALELDDSALYLCASSPTSDRGGEQYFGPGTRLTVT.